This record covers a single T cell receptor (beta chain). The data belong to a study of blood T cell repertoires in COVID-19. The repertoire was sequenced with immunoSEQ multiplex PCR; TCRdb's copy has only in-frame clones and lacks some. The top ten clones hold roughly 17% of a sample with approximately 140,000 clones, approximately 84% of them seen once. The CDR3 extends over 15 amino acids. With V trimmed by 8 bases and J by 3 bases, 10 bases remained unmatched. Germline CDR1 and CDR2: KGHSH and LQKENI. The chain links TRBV18 to TRBJ2-7; 10 positions agree with TRBD2. The source is a woman of 80 years or more with acute or convalescent COVID-19. Material for sequencing was peripheral blood. CDR3 loop: CASSGAGGYIYEQYF. CDR3 nucleotides: TGTGCCAGCAGTGGAGCGGGAGGGTACATCTACGAGCAGTACTTC.